A selection of T cell receptor beta chains follows, all from one sample in a study of monozygotic twins with inflammatory bowel disease. TCRdb reprocessed the 5' RACE reads; each CDR3 protein has one entry and no DNA is given. Reported are 350,000 to 550,000 distinct CDR3 sequences; the ten largest clones contain roughly 2.2%. The sequencing input was blood. These receptors were collected from a human donor with ulcerative colitis or Crohn's disease, or a healthy co-twin of an affected twin (not recorded which). The CDR3 runs from the conserved cysteine through the conserved F or W.

>TRBJ1-5|TRBV3-1
CASSQDSLNNQPQHF
>TRBJ2-1|TRBV5-1
CASSLAETSGNEQFF
>TRBJ2-4|TRBV29-1
CSVEARDRAKNIQYF
>TRBJ1-1|TRBV6-5
CASSSRQPLRPTEAFF
>TRBJ2-7|TRBV18
CASSPAGTYSYEQYF
>TRBJ2-7|TRBV2
CASSEPGSGYEQYF
>TRBJ2-1|TRBV30
CAWSPTGDNEQFF
>TRBJ2-5|TRBV4-2
CASSQMTGGDGTQYF
>TRBJ1-4|TRBV12-3/TRBV12-4
CASSFGGVGEKLFF
>TRBJ1-4|TRBV15
CATSRVGAGTNEKLFF
>TRBJ2-5|TRBV7-2
CASSHRQGQETQYF
>TRBJ2-6|TRBV6-4
CASSTRGGAPLPGANVLTF
>TRBJ2-1|TRBV28
CASSSRGVHYNEQFF
>TRBJ2-1|TRBV5-1
CVSGDVGGASNEQFF
>TRBJ2-1|TRBV14
CASSPTSGASYNEQFF
>TRBJ1-2|TRBV30
CAWSVDRDYGYTF
>TRBJ1-1|TRBV20-1
CSAHMTTGRTEAFF
>TRBJ2-1|TRBV7-3
CASSLSGDTAYNEQFF
>TRBJ2-3|TRBV5-1
CASSLDPGVGTDTQYF
>TRBJ1-1|TRBV2
CASSGSPVGTEAFF
>TRBJ1-1|TRBV10-3
CAIRGDEAANTEAFF
>TRBJ2-5|TRBV2
CASRENPGLETQYF